The sequence of this T cell receptor (beta chain) was determined in a study of shared clonotypes between healthy human individuals. Germline-derived CDR1 and CDR2 are MNHEY and SVGAGI. The length of the CDR3 is 15 residues. Trimming cost V 5 bases and J 5 bases; bases outside gene matches: 8. Naive CD8 isolation took CD45RO-negative cells positively selected for CCR7 and excluded terminally differentiated effector memory CD45RA+ cells. Study observations and caveats: Despite large depth, rarefaction showed incomplete sorted-subset sequencing. Generally, naive subsets came out with larger estimated richness than memory subsets.

The table came from immunoSEQ multiplex PCR; TCRdb's copy has only in-frame clones and leaves some out. This table holds some 2 million clones, about 94% found once. Regarding this clone: The antigen is undetermined.

The TCR sequence derives from a man between 18 and 29 years old in good health. Sequenced: naive CD8+ T cells sorted from blood. The chain combines TRBV6-5 with TRBJ2-3; 9 bases fit TRBD1. As DNA, the CDR3 is TGTGCCAGCAGTACCTGGACAGGGGTGGGAGATACGCAGTATTTT. Its protein is CASSTWTGVGDTQYF.